The subject of this entry is one T cell receptor (beta chain). Its specificity is not known. This entry comes from a study of T cell repertoires in cytomegalovirus infection. Across the study: A matching HLA type, together with CMV infection, was signaled by public TCR beta signatures.

Germline V gene sequence: CDR1 KGHSH, CDR2 LQKENI. This CDR3 is built from 17 residues. Study-level points and caveats: Ex vivo responses were dominated by HLA-C-restricted CMV-specific TCR beta clonotypes. Individuals carrying CMV plus the relevant HLA were identified by cumulative frequency of public TCR beta families.

MiXCR was run by TCRdb on the reads, yielding one entry per CDR3 protein. The top ten clones hold under 15% of a sample with more than 400,000 distinct CDR3 sequences, 26% of them seen once. The sequenced material came from PBMCs. The chain joins TRBV18 to TRBJ2-1; the match to TRBD2 covers 7 bases. The J call may not be correct, given that the DNA end is closer to TRBJ2-7. This clonotype was sampled from a human donor in good health (CMV status not recorded). Some clones in this sample may be carry-over from other donors' samples. The CDR3 sequence is CASSPAVGGSSYNEQYF. The DNA of the CDR3 is TGTGCCAGCTCACCAGCGGTTGGCGGGAGCTCCTACAATGAGCAGTACTTC.